Below are 8 T cell receptor beta chains sequenced from a single sample in a study of cytomegalovirus exposure and HLA in healthy donors. This PCR relied on a set of 60 Vbeta primers and 13 Jbeta primers. Data came from immunoSEQ multiplex PCR; TCRdb stores just in-frame clones and leaves some out. The table shows 100,000 to 150,000 clones, with around 77% occurring only once. The sample taken for sequencing was PBMCs. The receptors originated from a male donor in good health and CMV-seropositive.

The genes are TRBV5-1 and TRBJ1-3; possibly TRBD1 for D (6 bases). The CDR3 has 17 residues. Trimming shortened V by 7 bases and J by 1 base, and 21 bases separated the two germline ends. Germline loops: CDR1 SGHRS, CDR2 YFSETQ. In DNA, the CDR3 is TGCGCCAGCCGGGGGGACACATTACAGGGATCTGGAAACACCATATATTTT. This translates into CASRGDTLQGSGNTIYF.

This chain connects TRBV4-1 to TRBJ1-6, with 8 bases identical to TRBD1. Losses at the gene ends were 1 base for V and 1 base for J; bases not matched to a gene: 9. The CDR3 has 19 residues. CDR1 is MGHRA and CDR2 is YSYEKL in the germline V gene. The CDR3 reads CASSQGPLDRGSYNSPLHF. The CDR3 DNA reads as TGCGCCAGCAGCCAAGGGCCCCTAGACAGGGGTTCCTATAATTCACCCCTCCACTTT.

V gene TRBV18 combines with J gene TRBJ2-7; the match to TRBD2 covers 9 bases. CDR3 length equals 14 residues. The V and J ends lost 6 bases and 3 bases, in that order; junction bases with no gene match: 6. Germline V gene sequence: CDR1 KGHSH, CDR2 LQKENI. CDR3 loop: CASSPTSGDYEQYF. The CDR3 DNA sequence: TGTGCCAGCTCCCCGACTAGCGGAGACTACGAGCAGTACTTC.

The rearrangement uses TRBV2 and TRBJ1-1; 10 bases map to TRBD1. The junction had 5 bases not matched to a gene; V was cut back by 11 bases and J by 5 bases. Germline CDR1 is SNHLY and CDR2 is FYNNEI. The CDR3 covers 12 residues. DNA of the CDR3: TGTGCCTGCGGACAGGGGGGGACTGAAGCTTTCTTT. It is translated as CACGQGGTEAFF.

The rearrangement links TRBV6-5 to TRBJ2-7; 8 nucleotides agree with TRBD1. The CDR3 has 15 residues. The junction had 8 bases not matched to a gene; V was cut back by 5 bases and J by 2 bases. Germline assignment: CDR1 MNHEY and CDR2 SVGAGI. CDR3 loop: CASSALPGQAYEQYF. The CDR3 DNA reads as TGTGCCAGCAGTGCCCTGCCGGGACAGGCCTACGAGCAGTACTTC.

In DNA, the CDR3 is TGTGCCAGTAGTATAGTACCGGGGAGCAATCAGCCCCAGCATTTT. Its translation: CASSIVPGSNQPQHF. The genes are TRBV19 and TRBJ1-5; D gene uncertain. V dropped 1 base and J dropped 1 base, with 8 bases sitting between them. Looked up from germline, CDR1 is LNHDA and CDR2 is SQIVND (reference sequence). The CDR3 runs to 15 residues.

The rearrangement uses TRBV6-6 and TRBJ1-1; D not resolved. Germline CDR1 and CDR2: MNHNY and SVGAGI (reference sequence). V lost 1 base and J lost 5, with 5 bases in between. CDR3 length equals 12 residues. CDR3 nucleotides: TGTGCCAGCAGTTACTTGGAGACTGAAGCTTTCTTT. Protein product: CASSYLETEAFF.

The chain combines TRBV28 with TRBJ1-5, with D perhaps TRBD1 (6 bases). This CDR3 has 16 residues. The V gene's germline CDR1 is MDHEN and CDR2 SYDVKM. The V end lost 3 bases, the J end lost 2 bases, and 14 bases lay between the germline ends. CDR3 sequence reads: CASSLGGGSGNQPQHF. The CDR3 nucleotides read TGTGCCAGCAGTTTGGGGGGGGGCTCGGGCAATCAGCCCCAGCATTTT.